This T cell receptor beta chain was recovered during a study of spatial heterogeneity in lung cancer. The CDR3 spans 13 residues. The germline CDR1 and CDR2 sequences are SEHNR and FQNEAQ (reference sequence). The V and J ends lost 4 bases and 4 bases, in that order; junction bases with no gene match: 3. This clonotype has a count of ten or more. In the library, each TCR cDNA molecule bore its own unique molecular identifier. TCRdb called the 5' RACE reads again in MiXCR, with one record for every CDR3 protein. This table holds roughly 25,000 distinct CDR3 sequences, approximately 5% found once. Documented time point: sample taken at primary tumor resection. TCRs were sequenced from unsorted whole RNA of tumor, nontumor lung or PBMC.

J is TRBJ2-5 and V is TRBV7-9, with 7 bases aligning to TRBD1. The origin of this receptor is a male donor with early-stage non-small cell lung cancer. The sequencing used PBMCs, collected at surgery. Here the CDR3 reads CASSSRQGETQYF. DNA of the CDR3: TGTGCCAGCAGCTCACGACAGGGAGAGACCCAGTACTTC.